This T cell receptor beta chain was recovered during a study of T cells in narcolepsy. Libraries were prepared by immunoSEQ multiplex PCR; TCRdb keeps only in-frame clonotypes and omits some of them. The sample lists more than 25,000 clones; 75% to 85% were seen once. Sequencing was performed on memory (CD45RA-) CD4+ T cells from blood. The sequence derives from a human donor in good health.

The CDR3 nucleotides are TGTGCCAGCAGCTTAGATCGGATGGGGAATTCACCCCTCCACTTT. Translating gives CASSLDRMGNSPLHF. The chain employs TRBV11-2 and TRBJ1-6, with no clear D. The CDR3 length is 15 residues. The germline V gene has CDR1 SGHAT and CDR2 FQNNGV. Deletions cut 0 bases from V and 7 bases from J, with 10 bases between.